The 25 T cell receptor beta chains below all came from one sample that was sequenced in a study of cytomegalovirus exposure and HLA in healthy donors (dated by TCRdb to 2017 to 2019). Receptor libraries were prepared by the immunoSEQ multiplex PCR assay. Drawn from immuneACCESS, this table holds only the in-frame rearrangements with V and J called that TCRdb kept. Clones are partly lost; checked studies trace under half to an unresolved V gene and leave the rest unexplained. This sample lists 95,000 to 150,000 clones; approximately 94% were detected once. The ten largest clones take up roughly 1.2% of the sample. Sequenced: PBMCs. The receptors stem from a woman in her late teens or twenties in good health and CMV-seronegative.

The gene calls are TRBV10-3 and TRBJ2-1; 14 bases align to TRBD2. The germline V gene has CDR1 ENHRY and CDR2 SYGVKD. This CDR3 spans 16 amino acids. The trim removed 5 bases at V and 6 bases at J, leaving 6 bases unmatched. The CDR3 DNA reads as TGTGCCATCAGTCACCGTGGGACTAGCGGGAGCAATGAGCAGTTCTTC. It codes for CAISHRGTSGSNEQFF.

The rearrangement joins TRBV5-4 to TRBJ1-2; 8 bases fit TRBD1. The CDR3 has 16 residues. V shed 5 bases and J 0 bases; nucleotides not matched to a gene: 9. The V gene's germline CDR1 is SGHNT and CDR2 YYREEE (reference sequence). This CDR3 reads CASSHGQGYSNYGYTF. The CDR3 DNA follows: TGTGCCAGCAGTCACGGACAGGGATATTCTAACTATGGCTACACCTTC.

The genes are TRBV7-2 and TRBJ2-1; the match to TRBD2 covers 11 bases. Germline V gene sequence: CDR1 SGHTA, CDR2 FQGNSA. The CDR3 has 15 amino acids. Trimming at V came to 2 bases and at J to 5 bases, leaving 2 bases not matched to a gene. The CDR3 here is CASSLRLAGHNEQFF. The CDR3 nucleotides read TGTGCCAGCAGCTTAAGACTAGCGGGGCACAATGAGCAGTTCTTC.

This clone was seen a single time. This chain uses TRBV25-1 with TRBJ2-3, with 12 bases matching TRBD2. CDR1 is MGHDK and CDR2 is SYGVNS in the germline V gene. V was pared by 1 base and J by 5 bases, with 7 bases of the junction left unmatched. This CDR3 region has 17 residues. The CDR3 coding sequence is TGTGCCAGCAGTGAATTCCTAGCGGGGGGGCAGGAAGATACGCAGTATTTT. Encoded protein: CASSEFLAGGQEDTQYF.

The CDR3, as DNA: TGTGCCAGCAGTGTCCCGGAGGGGCACAGTGGCTACACCTTC. Amino acid sequence: CASSVPEGHSGYTF. This chain joins TRBV28 and TRBJ1-2, with D perhaps TRBD1 (5 bases). The CDR3 extends over 14 amino acids. Germline V gene lookup returns CDR1 MDHEN and CDR2 SYDVKM. Trimming removed 5 bases at V and 7 bases at J, with 17 bases between.

The gene calls are TRBV6-6 and TRBJ1-5, with TRBD1 matching 9 bases. V lost 2 bases to trimming and J lost 7 bases; unmatched junction nucleotides: 6. Germline-derived CDR1 and CDR2 are MNHNY and SVGAGI (reference sequence). This CDR3 has 15 residues. CDR3 amino acids: CASSYGTGRNQPQHF. As DNA, the CDR3 is TGTGCCAGCAGTTACGGGACAGGGCGAAACCAGCCCCAGCATTTT.

The chain recombines TRBV7-2 with TRBJ2-7; D might be TRBD1 (6 bases). The CDR3 contains 15 residues. Deletions cut 5 bases from V and 2 bases from J, with 16 bases between. Per the germline V gene, CDR1 is SGHTA and CDR2 is FQGNSA. The CDR3 reads CASSKYREFPYEQYF. CDR3 in DNA: TGTGCCAGCAGCAAATACAGGGAATTCCCCTACGAGCAGTACTTC.

This chain uses TRBV5-1 with TRBJ1-4, with D perhaps matching TRBD1 (6 bases). The CDR3 runs to 16 residues. Trimming removed 0 bases at V and 4 bases at J, with 13 bases between. Germline CDR1 SGHRS, CDR2 YFSETQ. CDR3 amino acids: CASSLGNGQINEKLFF. The CDR3 DNA sequence: TGCGCCAGCAGCTTGGGCAATGGACAGATTAATGAAAAACTGTTTTTT.

The chain links TRBV11-1 to TRBJ2-1; maybe TRBD1 (5 bases). This CDR3 is built from 14 residues. Germline CDR1 reads SGHAT; CDR2 reads FQDESV (reference sequence). Trimming took 2 bases from V and 6 from J, leaving 11 bases between them. CDR3: CASSLRTRRNEQFF. DNA of the CDR3: TGTGCCAGCAGCTTACGGACACGACGCAATGAGCAGTTCTTC.

The V gene is TRBV4-1, the J gene TRBJ2-7; tentatively, D is TRBD2 (7 bases). V was cut by 1 base and J by 6 bases, with 10 bases left in between. Germline V gene data show CDR1 as MGHRA and CDR2 as YSYEKL. The CDR3 has 13 residues. The CDR3 reads CASSQVGGAEQYF. The CDR3 DNA sequence: TGCGCCAGCAGCCAAGTTGGGGGGGCCGAGCAGTACTTC.

V usage is TRBV29-1 and J usage is TRBJ1-1; D uncertain. V was cut by 4 bases and J by 2 bases, with 14 bases left in between. From germline, CDR1 is SQVTM and CDR2 ANQGSEA. The CDR3 is 14 residues long. The CDR3 spells CSVGPRRTNTEAFF. CDR3 nucleotide sequence: TGCAGCGTTGGGCCCCGACGGACTAACACTGAAGCTTTCTTT.

This clone came up once. CDR3 residues: CASSTDRGPNVEQFF. DNA for the CDR3: TGTGCCAGCAGTACGGACAGGGGGCCAAATGTCGAGCAGTTCTTC. The V call is TRBV7-3, the J call TRBJ2-1, with 11 nucleotides matching TRBD1. This CDR3 has 15 residues. Per the germline V gene, CDR1 is SGHTA and CDR2 is FQGTGA. Losses at the gene ends were 6 bases for V and 10 bases for J; bases not matched to a gene: 11.

The chain joins TRBV5-1 to TRBJ2-5; 8 nucleotides line up with TRBD1. The CDR3 consists of 15 residues. Germline CDR1 and CDR2: SGHRS and YFSETQ. Germline trimming cut 7 bases from V and 2 bases from J; bases unmatched to any gene: 10. The CDR3 reads CASGGTGAHQETQYF. CDR3 in DNA: TGCGCCAGCGGGGGGACAGGAGCTCATCAAGAGACCCAGTACTTC.

The J gene is TRBJ2-6, the V gene TRBV6-5, with 7 bases identical to TRBD1. Per germline, CDR1 MNHEY and CDR2 SVGAGI. The CDR3 extends over 15 amino acids. With V trimmed by 8 bases and J by 2 bases, 6 bases remained unmatched. The CDR3 bases are TGTGCCAGCTCTAGTGACAGGGCTGGGGCCAACGTCCTGACTTTC. Residues: CASSSDRAGANVLTF.

The chain combines TRBV2 with TRBJ1-1; TRBD1 is a possible D gene (6 bases). CDR3 length: 13 residues. The V end was cut by 8 bases, the J end by 1 base, with 11 bases between. Germline values: CDR1 SNHLY, CDR2 FYNNEI. CDR3 nucleotides: TGTGCCAGCGTGGAGGACAGGAACACTGAAGCTTTCTTT. Translated: CASVEDRNTEAFF.

The chain employs TRBV10-3 and TRBJ1-1; 9 bases agree with TRBD1. CDR3 size: 16 residues. The germline CDR1 and CDR2 sequences are ENHRY and SYGVKD. V was pared by 7 bases and J by 2 bases, with 11 bases of the junction left unmatched. The CDR3 reads CAINPRDRDLNTEAFF. The CDR3 DNA follows: TGTGCCATCAACCCCCGGGACAGGGATCTCAACACTGAAGCTTTCTTT.

This chain links TRBV7-8 with TRBJ1-2; no firm D call. This CDR3 contains 15 residues. Per the germline V gene, CDR1 is SGHVS and CDR2 is FQNEAQ. Trimming took off 5 bases at V and 6 bases at J, with 19 bases between the two ends. In DNA, the CDR3 is TGTGCCAGCAGCCCCGAGGGCAGCCCCGGAGATGGCTACACCTTC. Translating it yields CASSPEGSPGDGYTF.

V and J are TRBV5-3 and TRBJ1-1; D possibly corresponds to TRBD1 (5 bases). TRBV5-3 is an ORF, with its function uncertain. The CDR3 has 15 residues. Trimming cost V 5 bases and J 4 bases, with 18 bases left between them. Here the CDR3 DNA reads TGTGCCAGAAGATTCTCACCTCTCGGGGGCACTGAAGCTTTCTTT. Translation: CARRFSPLGGTEAFF.

The CDR3 DNA reads as TGTGCCAGCAGTTTAAATCGAGGAAACTATGGCTACACCTTC. This sequence encodes CASSLNRGNYGYTF. The genes are TRBV5-6 and TRBJ1-2, with D unclear. Trimming cost V 5 bases and J 2 bases, with 13 bases left between them. The CDR3 runs 14 residues. CDR1 is SGHDT, CDR2 YYEEEE, per germline.

This chain links TRBV7-7 with TRBJ2-2; TRBD2 agrees at 7 bases. The CDR3 has 15 residues. V shed 5 bases, J shed 1 base, and the junction held 4 bases outside the gene matches. CDR1 is SSHAT and CDR2 is FNYEAQ in the germline V gene (reference sequence). This CDR3 is CASSPQRGNTGELFF. CDR3 in DNA: TGTGCCAGCAGCCCTCAGCGGGGGAACACCGGGGAGCTGTTTTTT. The whole variable domain, remainder taken from reference TRBV7-7 and TRBJ2-2, is GAGVSQSPRYKVTKRGQDVTLRCDPISSHATLYWYQQALGQGPEFLTYFNYEAQPDKSGLPSDRFSAERPEGSISTLTIQRTEQRDSAMYRCASSPQRGNTGELFFGEGSRLTVL.

The chain has TRBV19 and TRBJ2-5, with D possibly TRBD2 on 5 matching bases. CDR3 length: 14 amino acids. Germline V gene lookup returns CDR1 LNHDA and CDR2 SQIVND (reference sequence). V gave up 8 bases and J gave up 4 bases, with 17 bases separating them. CDR3 in amino acids: CASSFGRGTETQYF. CDR3 coding DNA: TGTGCCAGTTCCTTTGGACGGGGTACAGAGACCCAGTACTTC. The full variable domain, completed using reference TRBV19 and TRBJ2-5, is DGGITQSPKYLFRKEGQNVTLSCEQNLNHDAMYWYRQDPGQGLRLIYYSQIVNDFQKGDIAEGYSVSREKKESFPLTVTSAQKNPTAFYLCASSFGRGTETQYFGPGTRLLVL.

The chain couples TRBV5-1 to TRBJ2-3; TRBD2 might be the D (6 bases). Germline V gene lookup returns CDR1 SGHRS and CDR2 YFSETQ. V lost 0 bases and J 0 bases, leaving 8 bases between the germline ends. The CDR3 consists of 15 residues. This CDR3 is CASSLVGTSTDTQYF. In DNA form, the CDR3 reads TGCGCCAGCAGCTTGGTGGGGACTAGCACAGATACGCAGTATTTT.

The CDR3 loop reads CAWSIVSGSYEQYF. The CDR3, as DNA: TGTGCCTGGAGTATCGTATCAGGGTCCTACGAGCAGTACTTC. The chain joins TRBV30 to TRBJ2-7, with a weak D call TRBD1 (5 bases). Germline V gives CDR1 GTSNPN, CDR2 SVGIG (reference sequence). This CDR3 has 14 amino acids. Trimming pared 2 bases from V and 1 base from J, leaving 12 bases between.

This clone has only one observation. V gene TRBV10-1 combines with J gene TRBJ2-7; 11 bases align to TRBD1. V was clipped by 8 bases and J by 0 bases; unmatched bases: 9. Looked up from germline, CDR1 is WNHNN and CDR2 is SYGVQD (reference sequence). CDR3 length equals 16 residues. CDR3 nucleotides: TGCGCCAGCGGATGCGGACAGGGGGCGACCTCCTACGAGCAGTACTTC. Amino acid sequence: CASGCGQGATSYEQYF.

The CDR3 protein is CASSKDRYQETQYF. CDR3 bases: TGTGCCAGCAGCAAGGACAGGTACCAAGAGACCCAGTACTTC. The chain is built from TRBV7-3 and TRBJ2-5, with 7 nucleotides matching TRBD1. Trimming cost V 5 bases and J 0 bases; bases outside gene matches: 3. Germline V gene data show CDR1 as SGHTA and CDR2 as FQGTGA. This CDR3 contains 14 residues.